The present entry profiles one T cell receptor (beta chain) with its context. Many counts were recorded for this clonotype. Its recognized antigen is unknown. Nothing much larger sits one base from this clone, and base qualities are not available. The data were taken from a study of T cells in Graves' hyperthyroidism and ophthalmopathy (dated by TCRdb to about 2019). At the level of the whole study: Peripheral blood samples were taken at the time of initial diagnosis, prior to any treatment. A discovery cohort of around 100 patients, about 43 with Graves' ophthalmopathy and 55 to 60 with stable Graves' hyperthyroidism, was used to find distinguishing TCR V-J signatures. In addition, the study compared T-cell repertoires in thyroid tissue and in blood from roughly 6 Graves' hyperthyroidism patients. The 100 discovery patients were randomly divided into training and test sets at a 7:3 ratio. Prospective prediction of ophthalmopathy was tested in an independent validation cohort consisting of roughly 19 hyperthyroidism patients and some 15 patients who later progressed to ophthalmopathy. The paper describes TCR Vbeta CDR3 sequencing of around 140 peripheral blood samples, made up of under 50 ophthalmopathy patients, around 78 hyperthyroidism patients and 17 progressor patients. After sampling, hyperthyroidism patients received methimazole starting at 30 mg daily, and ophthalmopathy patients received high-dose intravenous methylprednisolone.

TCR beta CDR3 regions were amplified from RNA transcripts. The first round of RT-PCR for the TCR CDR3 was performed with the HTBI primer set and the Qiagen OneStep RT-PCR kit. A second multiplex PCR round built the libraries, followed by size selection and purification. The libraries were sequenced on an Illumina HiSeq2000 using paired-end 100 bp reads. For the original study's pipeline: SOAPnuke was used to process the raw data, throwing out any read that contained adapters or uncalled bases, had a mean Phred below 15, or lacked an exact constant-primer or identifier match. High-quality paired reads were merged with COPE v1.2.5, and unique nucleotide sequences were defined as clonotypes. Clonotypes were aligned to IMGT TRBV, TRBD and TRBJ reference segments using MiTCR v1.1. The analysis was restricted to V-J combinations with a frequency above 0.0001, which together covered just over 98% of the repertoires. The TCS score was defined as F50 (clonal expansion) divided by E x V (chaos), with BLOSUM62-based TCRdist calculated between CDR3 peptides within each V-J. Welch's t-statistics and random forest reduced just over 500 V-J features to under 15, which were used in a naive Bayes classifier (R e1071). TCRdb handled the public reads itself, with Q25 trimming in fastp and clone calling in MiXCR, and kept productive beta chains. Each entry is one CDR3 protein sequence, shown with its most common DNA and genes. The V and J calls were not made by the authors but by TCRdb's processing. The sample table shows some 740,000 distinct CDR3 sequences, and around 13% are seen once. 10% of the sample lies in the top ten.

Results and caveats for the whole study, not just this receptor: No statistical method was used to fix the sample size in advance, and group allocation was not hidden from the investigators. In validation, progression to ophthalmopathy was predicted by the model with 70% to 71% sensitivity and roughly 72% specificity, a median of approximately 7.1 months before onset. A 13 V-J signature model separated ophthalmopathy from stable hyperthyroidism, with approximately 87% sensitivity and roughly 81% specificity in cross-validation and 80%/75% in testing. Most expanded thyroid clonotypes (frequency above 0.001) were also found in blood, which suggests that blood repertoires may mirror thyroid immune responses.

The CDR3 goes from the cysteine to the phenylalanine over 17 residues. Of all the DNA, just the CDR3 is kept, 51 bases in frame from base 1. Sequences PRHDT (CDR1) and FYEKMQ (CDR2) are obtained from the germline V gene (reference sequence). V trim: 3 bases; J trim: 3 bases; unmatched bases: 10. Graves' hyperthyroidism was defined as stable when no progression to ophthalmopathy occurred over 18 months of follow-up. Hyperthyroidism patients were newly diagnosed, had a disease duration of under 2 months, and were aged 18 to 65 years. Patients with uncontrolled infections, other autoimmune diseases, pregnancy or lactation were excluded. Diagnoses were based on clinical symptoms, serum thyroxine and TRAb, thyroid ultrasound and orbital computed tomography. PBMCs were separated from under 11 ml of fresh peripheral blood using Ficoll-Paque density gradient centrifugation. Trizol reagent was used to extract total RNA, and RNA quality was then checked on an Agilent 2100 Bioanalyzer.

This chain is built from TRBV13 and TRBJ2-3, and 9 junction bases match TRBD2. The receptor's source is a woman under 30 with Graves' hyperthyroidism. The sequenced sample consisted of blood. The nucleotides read TGTGCCAGCAGCTTCCGAGTAGCGGGAGTTTTGACAGATACGCAGTATTTT. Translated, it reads CASSFRVAGVLTDTQYF.